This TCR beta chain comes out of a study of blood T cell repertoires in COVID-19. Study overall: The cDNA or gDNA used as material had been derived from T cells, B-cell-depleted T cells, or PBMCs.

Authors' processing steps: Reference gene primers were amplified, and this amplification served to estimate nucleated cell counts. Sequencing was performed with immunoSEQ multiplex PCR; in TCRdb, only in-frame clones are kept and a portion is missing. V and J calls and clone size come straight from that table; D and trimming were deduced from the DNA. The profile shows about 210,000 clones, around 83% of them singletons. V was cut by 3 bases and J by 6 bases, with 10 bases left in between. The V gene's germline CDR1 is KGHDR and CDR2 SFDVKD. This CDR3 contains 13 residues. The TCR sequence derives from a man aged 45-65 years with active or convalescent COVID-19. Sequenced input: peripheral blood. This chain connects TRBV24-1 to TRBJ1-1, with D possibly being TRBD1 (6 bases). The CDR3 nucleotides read TGTGCCACCAGTGATGGGGGCATCCCTGAAGCTTTCTTT. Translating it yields CATSDGGIPEAFF.